These 25 T cell receptor beta chains came from one sample sequenced in a study of T-cell reconstitution after alpha-beta-depleted transplantation in children. Unique molecular identifiers were incorporated during preparation of the TCRbeta library. TCRdb processed the PCR reads anew with MiXCR; each CDR3 protein has one entry. This table holds some 150,000 distinct CDR3 sequences, 8% to 10% found once. This material consisted of PBMCs, mostly from graft donor cells, taken 180 days after TCRalphabeta/CD19-depleted stem cell transplant. These receptors were obtained from a female patient aged 2-10 years who had a stem cell transplant for congenital amegakaryocytic thrombocytopenia, so the T cells may come from the graft donor.

This clonotype was seen many times. This chain links TRBV28 with TRBJ1-5, with TRBD1 matching 9 bases. Germline lookup yields CDR1 MDHEN and CDR2 SYDVKM. Trimming at V came to 6 bases and at J to 3 bases, leaving 3 bases not matched to a gene. This CDR3 is 14 amino acids long. CDR3 nucleotide sequence: TGTGCCAGCAGGAGGACAGGGGTCAATCAGCCCCAGCATTTT. It specifies CASRRTGVNQPQHF. Complete variable domain (other parts from reference TRBV28 and TRBJ1-5): DVKVTQSSRYLVKRTGEKVFLECVQDMDHENMFWYRQDPGLGLRLIYFSYDVKMKEKGDIPEGYSVSREKKERFSLILESASTNQTSMYLCASRRTGVNQPQHFGDGTRLSIL.

This clonotype was observed at least ten times. The J gene is TRBJ2-5, the V gene TRBV7-2; no clear D. There are 14 residues in the CDR3. The V gene's germline CDR1 is SGHTA and CDR2 FQGNSA. V was shortened by 5 bases and J by 2 bases, with 12 bases between the two germline ends. The CDR3 spells CASSPRIGQETQYF. DNA for the CDR3: TGTGCCAGCAGCCCCCGGATAGGGCAAGAGACCCAGTACTTC.

This clonotype showed up many times. The chain combines TRBV3-1 with TRBJ2-4, with D maybe TRBD2 (5 bases). Germline CDR1 is LGHDT and CDR2 is YNNKEL (reference sequence). The CDR3 runs to 12 residues. V was cut by 4 bases and J by 8 bases, with 9 bases left in between. Here the CDR3 reads CASSRLRDIQYF. Here the CDR3 DNA reads TGTGCCAGCAGCCGACTAAGGGACATTCAGTACTTC.

The gene calls are TRBV24-1 and TRBJ2-1; possibly TRBD2 for D (6 bases). The CDR3 sequence is 15 residues long. Germline V gives CDR1 KGHDR, CDR2 SFDVKD. Trimming left V 5 bases short and J 4 bases short, with 14 bases between. CDR3 DNA: TGTGCCACCAGTGTCGGAGGGAGTATATACAATGAGCAGTTCTTC. Its protein is CATSVGGSIYNEQFF.

This clonotype has at least ten counts. The genes are TRBV20-1 and TRBJ2-7; no clear D. Deletions cut 3 bases from V and 4 bases from J, with 19 bases between. Per the germline V gene, CDR1 is DFQATT and CDR2 is SNEGSKA (reference sequence). The CDR3 spans 15 residues. The CDR3 DNA is TGCAGTGCTAGGGGCTCACGTGGCCCTGGGTACGAGCAGTACTTC. Its translation is CSARGSRGPGYEQYF.

The rearrangement uses TRBV19 and TRBJ2-2; no firm D call. Germline values: CDR1 LNHDA, CDR2 SQIVND (reference sequence). CDR3 length equals 13 residues. The V gene lost 5 bases and the J gene lost 2 bases, with 6 bases spanning the gap. In nucleotides, the CDR3 is TGTGCCAGTAGTCACCGCAACACCGGGGAGCTGTTTTTT. This codes for CASSHRNTGELFF.

This clonotype was observed many times. This chain joins TRBV18 and TRBJ1-5, with D uncertain. CDR1 and CDR2 from the germline V gene are KGHSH and LQKENI. This CDR3 is 13 amino acids long. V gave up 3 bases and J gave up 6 bases, with 9 bases separating them. The CDR3 bases are TGTGCCAGCTCACCCCTATCAAGTCAGCCCCAGCATTTT. It encodes CASSPLSSQPQHF.

The table lists this clonotype with many counts. The rearrangement links TRBV20-1 to TRBJ2-1, with D maybe TRBD2 (6 bases). Germline V gene data show CDR1 as DFQATT and CDR2 as SNEGSKA (reference sequence). The V end was cut by 3 bases, the J end by 12 bases, with 18 bases between. The CDR3 spans 13 residues. CDR3 residues: CSASIVDKRVQFF. CDR3 nucleotides: TGCAGTGCTAGTATCGTAGATAAGCGGGTGCAGTTCTTC.

This clonotype was counted at least ten times. V usage is TRBV2 and J usage is TRBJ2-1; tentative D call: TRBD1 (6 bases). This CDR3 is built from 13 residues. Germline CDR1 SNHLY, CDR2 FYNNEI. Trimming shortened V by 5 bases and J by 9 bases, and 14 bases separated the two germline ends. The CDR3 reads CASSRDTGIEQFF. The CDR3 DNA reads TGTGCCAGCAGTCGGGACACAGGTATTGAGCAGTTCTTC.

This clonotype was observed at least ten times. V and J are TRBV3-1 and TRBJ2-6; D may be TRBD1 (6 bases). Per the germline V gene, CDR1 is LGHDT and CDR2 is YNNKEL (reference sequence). The CDR3 sequence is 17 residues long. V was shortened by 0 bases and J by 0 bases, with 9 bases between the two germline ends. The CDR3 region has the DNA TGTGCCAGCAGCCAAGATAGGGGGACCTCTGGGGCCAACGTCCTGACTTTC. Its translation: CASSQDRGTSGANVLTF.

This clonotype was observed many times. This chain joins TRBV7-6 and TRBJ2-7; no clear D. Germline CDR1 SGHVS, CDR2 FNYEAQ. This CDR3 region has 12 residues. Trimming left V 1 base short and J 5 bases short, with 6 bases between. This chain's CDR3 is CASSLGVHEQYF. The DNA for the CDR3 is TGTGCCAGCAGCTTAGGTGTCCACGAGCAGTACTTC.

In its sample, this clonotype was seen a few times. The genes are TRBV10-3 and TRBJ2-1; TRBD2 aligns across 10 bases. V trimming: 3 bases; J trimming: 4 bases; junction bases outside the gene matches: 6. Germline V lookup: CDR1 ENHRY, CDR2 SYGVKD. CDR3 size: 16 residues. In DNA form, the CDR3 reads TGTGCCATCAGTGACGGAGCGGGGGGGCCGTACAATGAGCAGTTCTTC. Translated, it gives CAISDGAGGPYNEQFF.

This clonotype was counted a few times. The rearrangement links TRBV3-1 to TRBJ1-1; a possible D gene is TRBD1 (6 bases). Germline values: CDR1 LGHDT, CDR2 YNNKEL (reference sequence). CDR3 length: 14 residues. The germline V and J ends were trimmed by 4 bases and 7 bases, with 16 bases remaining between them. The CDR3 protein is CASSLRGGRFEAFF. CDR3 in DNA: TGTGCCAGCAGCCTAAGGGGGGGGCGGTTTGAAGCTTTCTTT. The full variable domain, in which reference TRBV3-1 and TRBJ1-1 provide the parts outside the CDR3, is DTAVSQTPKYLVTQMGNDKSIKCEQNLGHDTMYWYKQDSKKFLKIMFSYNNKELIINETVPNRFSPKSPDKAHLNLHINSLELGDSAVYFCASSLRGGRFEAFFGQGTRLTVV.

The sample holds many counts of this clonotype. The V call is TRBV29-1, the J call TRBJ2-5; 7 nucleotides agree with TRBD2. This CDR3 has 13 amino acids. Germline V gene data show CDR1 as SQVTM and CDR2 as ANQGSEA. V lost 2 bases and J lost 1; bases outside the gene matches: 1. The CDR3 nucleotides are TGCAGCGTTGAACTAGCGGTCCAAGAGACCCAGTACTTC. Protein sequence: CSVELAVQETQYF. The whole variable domain, filled in from reference TRBV29-1 and TRBJ2-5, reads SAVISQKPSRDICQRGTSLTIQCQVDSQVTMMFWYRQQPGQSLTLIATANQGSEATYESGFVIDKFPISRPNLTFSTLTVSNMSPEDSSIYLCSVELAVQETQYFGPGTRLLVL.

The chain joins TRBV30 to TRBJ2-7, with 10 bases that match TRBD1. Germline values: CDR1 GTSNPN, CDR2 SVGIG (reference sequence). This CDR3 comprises 12 residues. Losses at the gene ends were 6 bases for V and 2 bases for J; bases not matched to a gene: 1. CDR3 region: CACGTGAYEQYF. The CDR3 DNA reads TGTGCCTGCGGGACAGGGGCCTACGAGCAGTACTTC.

This clonotype was seen many times. CDR3 region: CASSLAGGSQPQHF. The CDR3 DNA reads as TGCGCCAGCAGCTTGGCGGGGGGAAGTCAGCCCCAGCATTTT. This chain joins TRBV5-1 and TRBJ1-5; tentatively, D is TRBD1 (5 bases). Germline V gene lookup returns CDR1 SGHRS and CDR2 YFSETQ. The CDR3 consists of 14 residues. V lost 0 bases and J lost 6, with 10 bases in between.

This chain connects TRBV7-8 to TRBJ2-3; D not resolved. The V end lost 4 bases, the J end lost 4 bases, and 9 bases lay between the germline ends. This CDR3 contains 13 residues. Germline CDR1 is SGHVS and CDR2 is FQNEAQ. The CDR3 sequence is CASSSHLSDTQYF. CDR3 in DNA: TGTGCCAGCAGCTCTCACCTATCAGATACGCAGTATTTT.

Only a few counts were recorded for this clonotype. V gene TRBV2 combines with J gene TRBJ2-5; D uncertain. Trimming took 3 bases from V and 5 from J, leaving 10 bases between them. Germline V gene lookup returns CDR1 SNHLY and CDR2 FYNNEI. The CDR3 sequence is 13 residues long. CDR3 loop: CASSDEWWETQYF. The CDR3 DNA reads as TGTGCCAGCAGTGATGAGTGGTGGGAGACCCAGTACTTC.

The gene calls are TRBV11-2 and TRBJ1-1; 7 bases are shared with TRBD1. The junction had 10 bases not matched to a gene; V was cut back by 3 bases and J by 0 bases. Germline values: CDR1 SGHAT, CDR2 FQNNGV. CDR3 length: 17 amino acids. The CDR3, as DNA: TGTGCCAGCAGCTTCCGGGGGACAGCAGGGGTGAACACTGAAGCTTTCTTT. It codes for CASSFRGTAGVNTEAFF.

This sequence joins TRBV20-1 and TRBJ2-1; the match to TRBD2 covers 10 bases. This CDR3 is built from 16 residues. Germline CDR1 DFQATT, CDR2 SNEGSKA (reference sequence). The V and J ends lost 6 bases and 5 bases, in that order; junction bases with no gene match: 13. The CDR3 DNA is TGCAGTGCCCTAAGGGGCCTAGCGGGAGTAAACAATGAGCAGTTCTTC. Translating it yields CSALRGLAGVNNEQFF.

At least ten counts were recorded for this clonotype. The rearrangement joins TRBV28 to TRBJ2-7, with D possibly being TRBD2 (5 bases). The CDR3 totals 15 residues. V lost 6 bases and J lost 7, with 22 bases in between. Per the germline V gene, CDR1 is MDHEN and CDR2 is SYDVKM. The CDR3 here is CASSGDGAAPREQYF. The CDR3 region has the DNA TGTGCCAGCAGCGGAGATGGAGCGGCCCCTCGGGAGCAGTACTTC.

This clonotype showed up just a few times. The CDR3: CASSLVGTSGRGDTQYF. In DNA form, the CDR3 reads TGTGCCAGCAGCTTAGTTGGGACTAGCGGGAGGGGCGATACGCAGTATTTT. The chain carries TRBV7-2 and TRBJ2-3; 16 nucleotides match TRBD2. The CDR3 totals 17 residues. CDR1 and CDR2 (germline): SGHTA, FQGNSA. Trimming removed 1 base from V and 6 bases from J; junction bases left unmatched: 4.

This clonotype was detected ten times or more. This chain's CDR3 is CASSNREADRNQPQHF. CDR3 DNA sequence: TGTGCCAGCAGTAACAGGGAAGCCGATCGCAATCAGCCCCAGCATTTT. V is TRBV21-1 and J is TRBJ1-5; the table's D call of TRBD1 was not tested on the DNA. TRBV21-1 is reported as a pseudogene. This CDR3 spans 16 amino acids.

The gene calls are TRBV5-1 and TRBJ1-2; D may be TRBD1 (6 bases). Deletions cut 0 bases from V and 4 bases from J, with 13 bases between. The germline V gene has CDR1 SGHRS and CDR2 YFSETQ. The CDR3 extends over 15 amino acids. CDR3: CASSLDVPGVYGYTF. CDR3 in DNA: TGCGCCAGCAGCTTGGATGTCCCAGGGGTCTATGGCTACACCTTC.

The V and J genes are TRBV20-1 and TRBJ1-6; 8 positions agree with TRBD1. The CDR3 contains 17 residues. After removal of 3 bases from V and 9 bases from J, the junction contained 16 bases not matched to a gene. CDR1 DFQATT and CDR2 SNEGSKA come from the germline V gene (reference sequence). Here the CDR3 DNA reads TGCAGTGCTAGGGCTGTCCCAGGACAGGGTTTCTCTTCACCCCTCCACTTT. Its translation: CSARAVPGQGFSSPLHF.